The 16 T cell receptor beta chains reported below all come from one sample, sequenced in a study of tumor and adjacent non-tumor tissue in lung cancer. This sample's RNA came from whole unsorted tissue. TCRbeta libraries were built with three rounds of nested PCR, modified from ARM-PCR. TCRdb called the multiplex PCR reads again in MiXCR, with one record for every CDR3 protein. The table shows 100,000 to 150,000 distinct CDR3 sequences, with approximately 66% occurring only once. Sequences were obtained from lung tumor tissue. The receptor set was obtained from a young man with non-small cell lung cancer.

V is TRBV11-2 and J is TRBJ2-2; D is possibly TRBD1 (5 bases). The V end lost 3 bases, the J end lost 7 bases, and 12 bases lay between the germline ends. The length of the CDR3 is 14 residues. From germline, CDR1 is SGHAT and CDR2 FQNNGV. For the CDR3, the DNA is TGTGCCAGCAGCTTGACAAGGGGCGTCGGGGAGCTGTTTTTT. This translates into CASSLTRGVGELFF.

A note on this clonotype: Possible read error: a much larger clone is one base away. The rearrangement joins TRBV20-1 to TRBJ2-7; 7 bases fit TRBD2. Germline V gene sequence: CDR1 DFQATT, CDR2 SNEGSKA (reference sequence). V was clipped by 3 bases and J by 4 bases; unmatched bases: 12. This CDR3 is built from 15 residues. The CDR3 loop reads CSASLGGDRVYEQYF. CDR3 nucleotides: TGCAGTGCTAGCCTGGGAGGGGACCGTGTATACGAGCAGTACTTC.

A word on this clonotype: Germline and junction disagree at one end, which may indicate a read error. The rearrangement links TRBV20-1 to TRBJ1-6; 10 nucleotides agree with TRBD1. The CDR3 is made up of 14 amino acids. The V gene's germline CDR1 is DFQATT and CDR2 SNEGSKA (reference sequence). CDR3 nucleotide sequence: TGCAATACTAGTGGGGGACAGGGGCGATCACCCCTCCACTTC. Amino acid sequence: CNTSGGQGRSPLHF.

About this clonotype itself: This clone may be a read error of a much larger clone one base away. The V and J genes are TRBV29-1 and TRBJ2-7, with D possibly being TRBD1 or TRBD2 (5 bases each). Germline V lookup: CDR1 SQVTM, CDR2 ANQGSEA. V lost 4 bases and J lost 5, with 9 bases in between. The CDR3 is made up of 11 amino acids. The CDR3 spells CSVGGPDEQYF. The CDR3 DNA reads TGCAGCGTTGGGGGACCCGACGAGCAGTACTTC.

Note on this clonotype: A read error is possible here, since a much larger clone lies one base away. The CDR3 DNA sequence: TGTGCCAGCAGTCGGGACAGCCTCGCCGGAGACGAGCAGTACTTC. Protein sequence: CASSRDSLAGDEQYF. The chain couples TRBV6-5 to TRBJ2-7, with 7 bases fitting TRBD1. CDR1 MNHEY and CDR2 SVGAGI come from the germline V gene. V shed 5 bases and J 5 bases; nucleotides not matched to a gene: 12. This CDR3 contains 15 residues.

This clonotype was seen only a few times. This chain connects TRBV7-9 to TRBJ2-7; weak D call: TRBD2 (5 bases). CDR3 length equals 15 residues. Germline assignment: CDR1 SEHNR and CDR2 FQNEAQ (reference sequence). V was cut by 5 bases and J by 2 bases, with 16 bases left in between. CDR3 in DNA: TGTGCCAGCAGCACCAGGTCTAGCAGAACCTACGAGCAGTACTTC. It is translated as CASSTRSSRTYEQYF.

The chain recombines TRBV9 with TRBJ2-3; 9 positions agree with TRBD1. With 4 bases clipped from V and 4 bases from J, the junction kept 10 bases outside the gene matches. The CDR3 loop spans 16 amino acids. CDR1 and CDR2 (germline): SGDLS, YYNGEE. CDR3: CASSLRWGQGSDTQYF. CDR3 DNA: TGTGCCAGCAGCCTGCGATGGGGACAGGGATCAGATACGCAGTATTTT.

This clonotype has a count of ten or more. V is TRBV11-2 and J is TRBJ2-5; tentatively, D is TRBD2 (5 bases). Deletions cut 5 bases from V and 10 bases from J, with 11 bases between. This CDR3 is built from 11 residues. Germline V CDR1 and CDR2: SGHAT, FQNNGV. DNA for the CDR3: TGTGCCAGCAGCATCAGCGGAATCCAGTACTTC. The encoded protein is CASSISGIQYF.

Worth noting for this clonotype: Without the conserved terminal phenylalanine or tryptophan, this CDR3 likely stems from a read error. V and J are TRBV6-6 and TRBJ2-1; 12 bases match TRBD2. V was pared by 5 bases and J by 9 bases, with 11 bases of the junction left unmatched. This CDR3 has 16 residues. From germline, CDR1 is MNHNY and CDR2 SVGAGI (reference sequence). CDR3 loop: CASSRSRLAGASEQFL. Written as DNA, the CDR3 is TGTGCCAGCAGTCGGAGCCGACTAGCGGGAGCCAGTGAGCAGTTCCTC.

The V and J genes are TRBV28 and TRBJ1-4; no clear D. The ends were cut back, 7 bases at V and 3 bases at J, with 9 bases in the middle. The CDR3 runs 13 residues. Germline assignment: CDR1 MDHEN and CDR2 SYDVKM. CDR3 DNA sequence: TGTGCCAGCATCGGAGAATCTAATGAAAAACTGTTTTTT. Translated, it gives CASIGESNEKLFF.

As for this clonotype: One end of the junction is discordant with germline, which a read error may explain. The rearrangement uses TRBV12-5 and TRBJ2-7; 7 bases are a match to TRBD2. This CDR3 is built from 17 residues. Germline CDR1 reads LGHNT; CDR2 reads FRNRAP. The chain's CDR3 is CASGGGGWRNLSYEQYF. Written as DNA, the CDR3 is TGTGCTAGTGGTGGGGGGGGGTGGAGAAACTTGAGCTACGAGCAGTATTTC. The entire variable domain, with the rest obtained from reference TRBV12-5 and TRBJ2-7, is as follows: DARVTQTPRHKVTEMGQEVTMRCQPILGHNTVFWYRQTMMQGLELLAYFRNRAPLDDSGMPKDRFSAEMPDATLATLKIQPSEPRDSAVYFCASGGGGWRNLSYEQYFGPGTRLTVT.

Regarding this clonotype: At one end the junction does not follow the germline gene, possibly because of a read error. The CDR3 region has the DNA TGCACTGCTAGAGACAGGGACACTGAAGCTTTCTTT. The encoded protein is CTARDRDTEAFF. The chain uses TRBV20-1 and TRBJ1-1; the match to TRBD1 covers 7 bases. The CDR3 consists of 12 residues. CDR1 is DFQATT, CDR2 SNEGSKA, per germline (reference sequence).

Notes on this clonotype: A much larger clone differs from this one at a single base, so this may be a read error. The CDR3 bases are TGCGCCAGCAGCCCCTCAGGGACTGCCAAGATCGGGACAGACGACTCTGGGGCCAACGTCCTGACTTTC. Translating gives CASSPSGTAKIGTDDSGANVLTF. The chain recombines TRBV4-1 with TRBJ2-6, with a weak D call TRBD1 (7 bases). Trimming shortened V by 4 bases and J by 0 bases, and 31 bases separated the two germline ends. Per germline, CDR1 MGHRA and CDR2 YSYEKL. CDR3 length: 23 residues.

Worth noting for this clonotype: Possible read error: a much larger clone is one base away. J is TRBJ1-1 and V is TRBV20-1; D is unclear. Trimming stripped 5 bases from V and 6 bases from J, with 16 bases between. Germline CDR1 DFQATT, CDR2 SNEGSKA (reference sequence). CDR3 length: 13 amino acids. This CDR3 reads CSAAGDEFAEAFF. CDR3 in DNA: TGCAGTGCTGCCGGTGACGAGTTCGCTGAAGCTTTCTTT.

The chain is built from TRBV11-2 and TRBJ2-2; a possible D gene is TRBD1 (5 bases). Germline assignment: CDR1 SGHAT and CDR2 FQNNGV. This CDR3 comprises 16 residues. V lost 4 bases and J lost 0, with 12 bases in between. CDR3 sequence (DNA): TGTGCCAGCAGCTCACTGACAGCTTCGAACACCGGGGAGCTGTTTTTT. Translation: CASSSLTASNTGELFF.

Concerning this clonotype itself: A single base separates this from a much larger clone, so it may be a read error. The chain carries TRBV10-3 and TRBJ2-5; the D gene is possibly TRBD2 (7 bases). CDR3 size: 14 residues. Germline lookup yields CDR1 ENHRY and CDR2 SYGVKD. This CDR3 is CAISEWGGQEIQYF. CDR3 nucleotide sequence: TGTGCCATCAGTGAGTGGGGGGGACAAGAGATCCAGTACTTC.